This T cell receptor beta chain was captured by sequencing in a study of blood T cell repertoires in COVID-19. Background on the study: COVID-19 samples collected from the United States, Italy and Spain covered acute and convalescent phases. T cells, B-cell-depleted T cells, or PBMCs supplied cDNA or gDNA.

Only in-frame clones appear in the TCRdb table, and some are missing; sequencing was by immunoSEQ multiplex PCR. Here the sample spans 50,000 to 75,000 clones, 60% to 85% being singletons. This CDR3 has 14 amino acids. V gave up 1 base and J gave up 5 bases; unmatched junction bases: 4. The germline gives CDR1 SGHNT, CDR2 YYREEE (reference sequence). What was sequenced was peripheral blood. V and J are TRBV5-4 and TRBJ2-5; TRBD1 matches 8 bases. The TCR sequence derives from an elderly woman with acute or convalescent COVID-19. The CDR3 protein is CASSLQGAEETQYF. As DNA, the CDR3 is TGTGCCAGCAGCTTGCAGGGGGCCGAGGAGACCCAGTACTTC.